This T cell receptor beta chain was profiled in a study of immune characteristics of hereditary and idiopathic chronic pancreatitis. For the wider study: Local immune cells and TCRbeta repertoires in the pancreas were profiled in this study for hereditary and idiopathic chronic pancreatitis, with control organ donor pancreases used for comparison. TCRbeta sequencing included roughly five control pancreases, 7 or 8 pancreases with hereditary chronic pancreatitis and roughly six pancreases with idiopathic chronic pancreatitis. The gDNA-based approach was selected because the approach required minimal in vitro experimental manipulation of T cells infiltrating the pancreas. What the work shows at the level of the full study, not this receptor alone: Chronic pancreatitis caused by alcohol use was excluded from the study. Patient tissue was available only at the time of TPIAT, so disease duration differences may have influenced immune findings. Significantly increased TCRbeta repertoire diversity and reduced clonality were observed in both chronic pancreatitis groups relative to controls. Among 10 to 15 chronic pancreatitis patients, the number of productive TCR rearrangements showed a positive correlation with disease severity scores. Hereditary and idiopathic chronic pancreatitis differed in Vbeta-Jbeta gene family usage, including TRBV10, TRBV19, TRBV23 and TRBV5.

Chronic pancreatitis pancreas tissue was obtained from patients undergoing total pancreatectomy with islet autotransplantation (TPIAT). The chronic pancreatitis patients who were included had no known history of diabetes. Genomic DNA was extracted directly from bulk pancreas tissue, without T cell sorting, for TCRbeta sequencing. At two US centers, pancreas tissues from patients and organ donors were collected on a consecutive basis. The trim is 8 bases for V and 5 bases for J, with a gap of 18 bases between the germline ends. The germline V gene encodes CDR1 MNHEY and CDR2 SVGAGI. Taken from cysteine to phenylalanine, the CDR3 has 14 residues. Kept here is only the CDR3 DNA, which spans 42 bases and is read in frame from base 1. In regard to this clone: There is no known antigen for this receptor. No much larger clonotype is one base removed from it; base qualities were not supplied.

Libraries were built with the immunoSEQ multiplex PCR assay. From pancreatic genomic DNA, the TCRbeta CDR3 region along with adjacent sequences was amplified and then sequenced. Concerning the study's data processing: Repertoire diversity was measured as a mean normalized Shannon-Wiener index, alongside productive clonality and productive rearrangement counts. Control and chronic pancreatitis repertoire metrics were compared by means of the nonparametric Mann-Whitney U test. Shared clonotypes were defined as CDR3beta sequences with identical amino acid composition and length across subjects. TCRdb stores this immuneACCESS table with in-frame sequences only. Part of the clones is absent; in the studies checked, under half of the shortfall reflects unresolved V genes, and no reason is known for the rest. For V, J and clone size, that table is used; D and trimming come from the DNA. The sample data list approximately 1,600 clones, and about 77% of these were observed just once. 7.7% of the sample is held by the ten biggest clonotypes.

The sequenced material came from pancreas tissue with hereditary chronic pancreatitis. The V and J segments used are TRBV6-5 and TRBJ2-5; there is no confident call for the D gene. The sequence derives from a human donor with chronic pancreatitis. The DNA sequence is given as TGTGCCAGCTCTATGAGACCAGGACCCGAGACCCAGTACTTC. Its translation reads: CASSMRPGPETQYF.